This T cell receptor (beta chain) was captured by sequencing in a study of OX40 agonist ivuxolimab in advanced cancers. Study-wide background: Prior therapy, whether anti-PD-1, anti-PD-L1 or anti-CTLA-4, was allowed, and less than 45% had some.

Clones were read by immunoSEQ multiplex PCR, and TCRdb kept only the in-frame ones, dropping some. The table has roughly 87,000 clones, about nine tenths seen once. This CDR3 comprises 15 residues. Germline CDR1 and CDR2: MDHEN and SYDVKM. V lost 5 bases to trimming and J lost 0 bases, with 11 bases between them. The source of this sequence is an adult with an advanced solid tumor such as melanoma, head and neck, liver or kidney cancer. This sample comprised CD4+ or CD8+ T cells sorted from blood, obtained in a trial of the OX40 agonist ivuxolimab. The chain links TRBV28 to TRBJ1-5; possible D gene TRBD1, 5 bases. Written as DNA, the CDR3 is TGTGCCAGCAGTAGACAGACACATAGCAATCAGCCCCAGCATTTT. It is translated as CASSRQTHSNQPQHF.